Listed below are T cell receptor beta chains from one sample, sequenced in a study of cytomegalovirus exposure and HLA in healthy donors. Produced via immunoSEQ multiplex PCR; TCRdb's table is partial and in-frame only. The sample includes about 160,000 clones. Sequencing used PBMCs. These receptor sequences come from a man aged 25-45 years in good health and CMV-seronegative. Both conserved end residues are part of each CDR3. Fields, in order: D gene, CDR3 length, V gene, J gene, CDR3 protein, CDR3 DNA. The D gene is left open where the match is weak.

d_call: TRBD2
cdr3_length: 16
v_call: TRBV5-6
j_call: TRBJ2-3
cdr3_aa: CASSLLRGRGTDTQYF
cdr3_nt: TGTGCCAGCAGCTTGTTGCGCGGGAGGGGGACAGATACGCAGTATTTT

d_call: NA
cdr3_length: 13
v_call: TRBV7-2
j_call: TRBJ2-7
cdr3_aa: CASSLGLVLEQYF
cdr3_nt: TGTGCCAGCAGCTTAGGACTTGTACTGGAGCAGTACTTC

d_call: TRBD2
cdr3_length: 15
v_call: TRBV5-5
j_call: TRBJ2-7
cdr3_aa: CASSLAGDFPYEQYF
cdr3_nt: TGTGCCAGCAGCTTAGCGGGAGATTTTCCCTACGAGCAGTACTTC

d_call: NA
cdr3_length: 15
v_call: TRBV19
j_call: TRBJ2-2
cdr3_aa: CASSQQPGNTGELFF
cdr3_nt: TGTGCCAGTAGTCAACAGCCTGGGAACACCGGGGAGCTGTTTTTT

d_call: TRBD2
cdr3_length: 16
v_call: TRBV5-4
j_call: TRBJ2-7
cdr3_aa: CASSTPLAGVLGEQYF
cdr3_nt: TGTGCCAGCAGCACCCCACTAGCGGGAGTGTTAGGCGAGCAGTACTTC

d_call: TRBD2
cdr3_length: 17
v_call: TRBV4-2
j_call: TRBJ2-7
cdr3_aa: CASSQPGLAGPDYEQYF
cdr3_nt: TGTGCCAGCAGCCAACCGGGACTAGCGGGCCCGGACTACGAGCAGTACTTC

d_call: TRBD2
cdr3_length: 18
v_call: TRBV5-6
j_call: TRBJ2-3
cdr3_aa: CASSFTSGRAKPTDTQYF
cdr3_nt: TGTGCCAGCAGCTTTACTAGCGGGAGGGCCAAACCCACAGATACGCAGTATTTT

d_call: NA
cdr3_length: 13
v_call: TRBV11-2
j_call: TRBJ1-2
cdr3_aa: CASSDRPSQGATF
cdr3_nt: TGTGCCAGCAGCGATCGACCATCACAGGGAGCCACCTTC

d_call: NA
cdr3_length: 13
v_call: TRBV11-3
j_call: TRBJ1-1
cdr3_aa: CASSIDADTEAFF
cdr3_nt: TGTGCCAGCAGCATTGATGCGGACACTGAAGCTTTCTTT

d_call: TRBD2
cdr3_length: 18
v_call: TRBV14
j_call: TRBJ2-1
cdr3_aa: CASSPRTSGRNVHNEQFF
cdr3_nt: TGTGCCAGCAGCCCCCGGACTAGCGGGAGAAATGTCCACAATGAGCAGTTCTTC